The rows below give T cell receptor beta chains drawn from one sample of a study of T cell changes during pregnancy in multiple sclerosis. The protocol was immunoSEQ multiplex PCR, while the TCRdb copy is restricted to in-frame clones and leaves out a portion. The table lists tens of thousands of clones, over 90% of them singletons. This material consisted of peripheral blood, taken in the first trimester of pregnancy. The source of these receptors is a female donor with multiple sclerosis, enrolled in a pregnancy study. The conserved cysteine and the conserved F or W are not part of the CDR3 here. Fields, in order: V gene, D gene, J gene, CDR3 protein. The D gene is left open where the match is weak.

TRBV20-1,NA,TRBJ1-5,SARVLQPQH
TRBV5-1,TRBD1,TRBJ2-3,ASSLSGQATDTQY
TRBV5-4,NA,TRBJ2-2,ASSGGGGNTGELF
TRBV7-9,TRBD1,TRBJ1-4,ASSLEQGDEKLF
TRBV11-2,NA,TRBJ1-1,ASSSHWRSAF
TRBV7-3,TRBD1,TRBJ2-2,ASSLLGQGLGTGELF
TRBV6-4,TRBD1,TRBJ2-2,ASSPSTGGTGELF
TRBV29-1,NA,TRBJ2-2,SVAAGVNGELF
TRBV30,NA,TRBJ1-5,AWSVKGTYRRQPQH
TRBV7-8,TRBD2,TRBJ2-7,AGSQRPSGTIPYEQY
TRBV29-1,NA,TRBJ1-1,SVERGLNTEAF
TRBV6-4,NA,TRBJ2-3,ASSEVRGSTDTQY
TRBV19,NA,TRBJ1-2,ASSASGYGYT
TRBV2,TRBD1,TRBJ1-2,ASSQGGQGLDGYT
TRBV6-5,NA,TRBJ1-6,ASRGAGSNSPLH
TRBV19,NA,TRBJ1-4,ASSIGQFNEKLF
TRBV5-4,TRBD2,TRBJ2-5,ASSLGVGGEETQY
TRBV19,TRBD1,TRBJ1-5,ASSILQGATQPQH
TRBV7-9,TRBD1,TRBJ2-5,ASSLGQGQETQY
TRBV4-2,TRBD2,TRBJ2-7,ASSQDREGRYEQY
TRBV25-1,TRBD1,TRBJ1-4,ASSEGTGVLNEKLF
TRBV27,NA,TRBJ1-6,ASRQGKSPLH
TRBV19,NA,TRBJ2-7,ASSDGLEQY
TRBV19,TRBD1,TRBJ1-3,ASSTSWTGRGNAIY
TRBV4-3,TRBD1,TRBJ2-3,ASSQAHRGGRTDTQY
TRBV7-2,NA,TRBJ2-7,ASSLGGTSYEQY
TRBV18,NA,TRBJ1-2,ASSPFTGIDGYT
TRBV19,TRBD1,TRBJ1-2,ASRESGTGPAQLGGYT
TRBV5-4,NA,TRBJ2-7,ASSLGATSYEQY
TRBV19,NA,TRBJ1-2,ASRSSVEGRANYGYT
TRBV18,TRBD1,TRBJ2-6,ASSPPGTASSGANVLT
TRBV18,NA,TRBJ2-7,ASSPRSQGINEQY
TRBV14,NA,TRBJ1-2,ASSRHSNYGYT
TRBV5-1,NA,TRBJ1-1,ASSPRGQGGLTEAF
TRBV5-1,NA,TRBJ2-7,ASSSDSYLREQY
TRBV6-1,NA,TRBJ1-2,ASSEDRSHYGYT
TRBV6-4,NA,TRBJ2-2,ASSDSSRGTGELF
TRBV30,TRBD1,TRBJ1-5,AMARDSLNQPQH